The clone carrying this TCR beta chain occurred a few times. Antigen: not known. CDR1 and CDR2 (germline): SGHTA, FQGNSA. The germline V and J ends were trimmed by 1 base and 9 bases, with 13 bases remaining between them. This CDR3 spans 14 amino acids. These data originate in a study of identical twins. General study findings and limits: For cord blood, abundant beta clonotypes had fewer insertions, unlike memory repertoires, which showed none. Zero-insertion analyses were open to partial confounding by invariant MAIT and iNKT cells.

Template switching created a universal primer site, and the cDNA included unique molecular identifiers. TCRdb fed the 5' RACE reads into MiXCR, producing one record per CDR3 protein. The table lists hundreds of thousands of distinct CDR3 sequences, about 14% of them singletons, with 8.8% in the top ten. The sequence derives from a woman younger than 30 in good health. The rearrangement uses TRBV7-2 and TRBJ2-1, with D perhaps matching TRBD1 or TRBD2 (5 bases each). The specimen was memory (CD45RO+) T cells sorted from blood. The CDR3 nucleotides are TGTGCCAGCAGCTTAGGAGGGGTTTCAATTGAGCAGTTCTTC. This gives the protein CASSLGGVSIEQFF. Full variable domain (outside the CDR3, taken from reference TRBV7-2 and TRBJ2-1): GAGVSQSPSNKVTEKGKDVELRCDPISGHTALYWYRQSLGQGLEFLIYFQGNSAPDKSGLPSDRFSAERTGGSVSTLTIQRTQQEDSAVYLCASSLGGVSIEQFFGPGTRLTVL.